The clone carrying this TCR beta chain was seen repeatedly, ten times or more. The germline CDR1 and CDR2 sequences are SNHLY and FYNNEI. V lost 8 bases and J lost 8; bases outside the gene matches: 3. The CDR3 is 11 residues long. These data originate in a study of naive and memory T cell subsets. Two oligonucleotides, mixed equimolar, formed the beta constant-region primer covering TRBC1 and TRBC2. TCRdb redid the calling of the UMI-ligation and nested PCR reads with MiXCR, one entry per CDR3 protein. The table lists about 80,000 distinct CDR3 sequences, 10% to 15% of them singletons. CD4+ T cell IFNgamma after overnight CMV lysate exposure gave donor CMV status.

The chain carries TRBV2 and TRBJ2-1, with 7 bases fitting TRBD2. The clonotype originates from a human donor in good health. The sample consisted of central memory CD4+ T cells from blood. CDR3 sequence (DNA): TGTGCCAGCGGGAGGGAGGATGAGCAGTTCTTC. Translation gives CASGREDEQFF. The whole variable domain, filled in from reference TRBV2 and TRBJ2-1, reads EPEVTQTPSHQVTQMGQEVILRCVPISNHLYFYWYRQILGQKVEFLVSFYNNEISEKSEIFDDQFSVERPDGSNFTLKIRSTKLEDSAMYFCASGREDEQFFGPGTRLTVL.